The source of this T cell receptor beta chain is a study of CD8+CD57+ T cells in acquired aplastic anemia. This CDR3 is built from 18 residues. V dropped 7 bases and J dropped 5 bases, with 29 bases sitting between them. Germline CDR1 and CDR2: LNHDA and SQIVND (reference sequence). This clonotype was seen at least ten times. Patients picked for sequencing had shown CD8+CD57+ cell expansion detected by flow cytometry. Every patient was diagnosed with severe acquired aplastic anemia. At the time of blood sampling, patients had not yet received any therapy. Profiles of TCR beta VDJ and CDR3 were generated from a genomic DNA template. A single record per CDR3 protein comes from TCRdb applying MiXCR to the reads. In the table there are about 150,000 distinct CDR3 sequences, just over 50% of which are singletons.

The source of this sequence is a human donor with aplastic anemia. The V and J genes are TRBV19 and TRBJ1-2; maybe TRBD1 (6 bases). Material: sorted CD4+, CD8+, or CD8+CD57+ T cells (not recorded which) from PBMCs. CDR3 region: CASTQLRAGGQERYGYTF. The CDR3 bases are TGTGCCAGTACCCAATTGCGGGCGGGGGGCCAGGAACGGTATGGCTACACCTTC.